This T cell receptor beta chain was sequenced in a study of blood T cells in healthy people across ages. With a J-beta primer mix and a sample-barcoded 5' primer, a second PCR ran about 7 to 11 cycles. TCRdb redid the calling of the 5' RACE reads with MiXCR, one entry per CDR3 protein. The sample holds 550,000 to 750,000 distinct CDR3 sequences, around a fifth seen once. This CDR3 is 16 amino acids long. Germline V CDR1 and CDR2: MNHNS, SASEGT. V dropped 1 base and J dropped 4; count of bases not matched to a gene: 7. Comments on this clonotype: The target antigen is unknown.

Study conclusions and caveats: Naive T cell percentage showed a strong correlation with TCR beta diversity.

Every donor provided roughly 9.1 milliliters of peripheral blood. The authors isolated at least 6 million PBMCs per sample. The specimen was blood. The chain links TRBV6-1 to TRBJ2-1, with TRBD1 identical over 7 bases. This sequence originates from a man between 65 and 85 years old in good health. In DNA form, the CDR3 reads TGTGCCAGCAGTGAAGGACAGGGAGTGGATTACAATGAGCAGTTCTTC. It specifies CASSEGQGVDYNEQFF.